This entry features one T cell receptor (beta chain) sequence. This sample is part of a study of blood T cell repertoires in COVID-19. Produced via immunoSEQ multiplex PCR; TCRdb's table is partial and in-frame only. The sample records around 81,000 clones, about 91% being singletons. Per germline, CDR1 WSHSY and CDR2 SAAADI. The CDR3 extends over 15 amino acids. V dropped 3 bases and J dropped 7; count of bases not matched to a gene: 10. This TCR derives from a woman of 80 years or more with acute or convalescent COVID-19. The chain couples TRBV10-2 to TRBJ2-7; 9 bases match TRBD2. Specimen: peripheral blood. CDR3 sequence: CASSDEVAGEKEQYF. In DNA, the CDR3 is TGCGCCAGCAGTGATGAAGTAGCGGGAGAGAAAGAGCAGTACTTC.